The 16 T cell receptor beta chains reported below all come from one sample, sequenced in a study of cytomegalovirus exposure and HLA in healthy donors. Repertoires were generated with immunoSEQ multiplex PCR, while TCRdb's copy carries only in-frame clones and drops some. The sample lists over 110,000 clones; around nine tenths were seen once. Material: PBMCs. The receptor source for this set is a man aged 18 to 29 in good health and CMV-seropositive.

The CDR3 nucleotides read TGTGCCACCCGAACCCAGGGCGAGCAGTACTTC. Amino acids: CATRTQGEQYF. The chain employs TRBV27 and TRBJ2-7, with a tentative D call TRBD1 (5 bases). This CDR3 is built from 11 residues. CDR1 is MNHEY, CDR2 SMNVEV, per germline (reference sequence). V lost 10 bases to trimming and J lost 6 bases, with 13 bases between them.

The rearrangement uses TRBV5-1 and TRBJ2-7; 11 bases fit TRBD2. With V trimmed by 3 bases and J by 3 bases, 8 bases remained unmatched. Germline CDR1 is SGHRS and CDR2 is YFSETQ. The CDR3 extends over 16 amino acids. The CDR3 region has the DNA TGCGCCAGCAGCTCCGTACCCACTAGCGGGGGCTACGAGCAGTACTTC. Its translation is CASSSVPTSGGYEQYF.

This clone was found a few times. The genes are TRBV5-4 and TRBJ2-1; 8 nucleotides line up with TRBD1. Germline lookup yields CDR1 SGHNT and CDR2 YYREEE (reference sequence). Trimming removed 2 bases from V and 7 bases from J; junction bases left unmatched: 8. The CDR3 runs 15 residues. The CDR3 reads CASSFGTGGLNEQFF. The CDR3 coding sequence is TGTGCCAGCAGCTTCGGGACAGGAGGGCTAAATGAGCAGTTCTTC. Drawing the rest from reference TRBV5-4 and TRBJ2-1, the complete variable domain is ETGVTQSPTHLIKTRGQQVTLRCSSQSGHNTVSWYQQALGQGPQFIFQYYREEENGRGNFPPRFSGLQFPNYSSELNVNALELDDSALYLCASSFGTGGLNEQFFGPGTRLTVL.

The J gene is TRBJ1-4, the V gene TRBV11-2, with TRBD1 as a possible D gene (6 bases). Trimming stripped 2 bases from V and 8 bases from J, with 12 bases between. CDR3 length equals 14 residues. The germline gives CDR1 SGHAT, CDR2 FQNNGV. This chain's CDR3 is CASSLFGTPEKLFF. Written as DNA, the CDR3 is TGTGCCAGCAGCTTATTTGGGACACCAGAAAAACTGTTTTTT.

The chain carries TRBV14 and TRBJ1-2; tentatively, D is TRBD1 (5 bases). Germline loops: CDR1 SGHDN, CDR2 FVKESK. The CDR3 spans 17 residues. V lost 0 bases, J lost 2 bases, and 16 bases lay in between. The CDR3 protein is CASSQDLGAAGNYGYTF. The CDR3 DNA reads TGTGCCAGCAGCCAAGATCTCGGGGCGGCGGGGAACTATGGCTACACCTTC. The variable domain in full, with the rest retrieved from reference TRBV14 and TRBJ1-2, is EAGVTQFPSHSVIEKGQTVTLRCDPISGHDNLYWYRRVMGKEIKFLLHFVKESKQDESGMPNNRFLAERTGGTYSTLKVQPAELEDSGVYFCASSQDLGAAGNYGYTFGSGTRLTVV.

The chain employs TRBV27 and TRBJ2-7; TRBD1 might be the D (6 bases). The germline V gene encodes CDR1 MNHEY and CDR2 SMNVEV (reference sequence). CDR3 length equals 15 residues. Trimming removed 8 bases from V and 0 bases from J, with 17 bases in between. Here the CDR3 reads CASSSPQGSSYEQYF. CDR3 DNA sequence: TGTGCCAGCTCCTCACCTCAGGGGAGCTCCTACGAGCAGTACTTC.

The rearrangement uses TRBV9 and TRBJ2-3, with 8 bases identical to TRBD2. The CDR3 consists of 16 residues. Germline V gives CDR1 SGDLS, CDR2 YYNGEE. After removal of 0 bases from V and 5 bases from J, the junction contained 8 bases not matched to a gene. The DNA for the CDR3 is TGTGCCAGCAGCGTAGACGGCGGGGGGCCACGAGATACGCAGTATTTT. Residues: CASSVDGGGPRDTQYF.

The V gene is TRBV7-2, the J gene TRBJ2-1; 7 bases align to TRBD2. J was trimmed by 1 base and V by 8 bases; bases with no gene match: 14. The CDR3 sequence is 17 residues long. Germline CDR1 and CDR2: SGHTA and FQGNSA. CDR3 amino acids: CASSSGGSPGSYNEQFF. The CDR3 DNA reads TGTGCCAGCTCATCTGGCGGGAGCCCCGGGTCCTACAATGAGCAGTTCTTC.

The chain employs TRBV5-6 and TRBJ2-7, with D maybe TRBD1 (6 bases). CDR3 length: 15 amino acids. The V and J ends lost 3 bases and 1 base respectively, with 14 bases between them. The germline V gene encodes CDR1 SGHDT and CDR2 YYEEEE. The CDR3: CASSSVGTGSYEQYF. CDR3 in DNA: TGTGCCAGCAGCTCCGTGGGCACAGGGTCCTACGAGCAGTACTTC.

The V and J genes are TRBV6-6 and TRBJ1-6, with D possibly being TRBD1 (5 bases). V was shortened by 5 bases and J by 7 bases, with 15 bases between the two germline ends. In germline, CDR1 is MNHNY, CDR2 SVGAGI (reference sequence). This CDR3 comprises 15 residues. This CDR3 reads CASSQPEGTNSPLHF. CDR3 bases: TGTGCCAGCAGTCAACCGGAGGGGACCAATTCACCCCTCCACTTT.

This chain uses TRBV7-9 with TRBJ2-5, with D perhaps matching TRBD1 (6 bases). V was cut by 8 bases and J by 3 bases, with 10 bases left in between. Looked up from germline, CDR1 is SEHNR and CDR2 is FQNEAQ (reference sequence). The CDR3 extends over 12 amino acids. DNA of the CDR3: TGTGCCAGCCAAAACAGGGAAGAGACCCAGTACTTC. Translation: CASQNREETQYF.

The chain carries TRBV28 and TRBJ1-1; no firm D call. The CDR3 extends over 12 amino acids. With 6 bases removed from V and 2 bases from J, the gap between germline ends came to 7 bases. Germline V gene data show CDR1 as MDHEN and CDR2 as SYDVKM. CDR3 sequence (DNA): TGTGCCAGCAGCATCATTAACACTGAAGCTTTCTTT. Translated: CASSIINTEAFF.

DNA of the CDR3: TGCGCCAGCAGCTTGGAGAAGACAGAGGTACATGACTATGGCTACACCTTC. It encodes CASSLEKTEVHDYGYTF. This rearrangement joins TRBV5-1 to TRBJ1-2, with TRBD1 as a possible D gene (5 bases). V was cut by 0 bases and J by 3 bases, with 18 bases left in between. Germline CDR1 is SGHRS and CDR2 is YFSETQ. CDR3 length: 17 amino acids.

The rearrangement uses TRBV7-9 and TRBJ2-6; 7 bases agree with TRBD2. Germline V gives CDR1 SEHNR, CDR2 FQNEAQ (reference sequence). The CDR3 spans 19 residues. Trimming cost V 5 bases and J 1 base; bases outside gene matches: 14. The CDR3 coding sequence is TGTGCCAGCAGCAAGAGCGGGGACTACTTCTATTCTGGGGCCAACGTCCTGACTTTC. Translation gives CASSKSGDYFYSGANVLTF.

This chain links TRBV28 with TRBJ2-7; 9 positions match TRBD2. Germline values: CDR1 MDHEN, CDR2 SYDVKM. With V trimmed by 3 bases and J by 12 bases, 12 bases remained unmatched. This CDR3 has 14 residues. The CDR3 DNA reads TGTGCCAGCAGTTTCGGGACTAGCATGGGGTCTAGGTACTTC. Protein sequence: CASSFGTSMGSRYF.

The rearrangement joins TRBV7-2 to TRBJ2-5; TRBD2 matches 7 bases. This CDR3 is built from 14 residues. V lost 3 bases, J lost 4 bases, and 5 bases stayed unmatched. Germline V gives CDR1 SGHTA, CDR2 FQGNSA. CDR3 sequence (DNA): TGTGCCAGCAGCTTTGGGACTATTCGAGAGACCCAGTACTTC. This gives the protein CASSFGTIRETQYF.